The clone carrying this TCR beta chain occurred a few times. Its antigen is as yet unknown. These data are taken from a study of beta chain features in type 1 diabetes. Study findings and constraints: People with Type 1 diabetes carried modestly yet significantly shorter TCRB CDR3s in all four CD4+ subsets.

Of the isolated RNA, all was reverse transcribed, and so the sequenced material was expressed TCRB transcripts. Using immunoSEQ multiplex PCR, the repertoire was profiled, and TCRdb retains in-frame clones only, with some absent. The table records roughly 300,000 clones, around 8.5% of them present only once. J was trimmed by 10 bases and V by 3 bases; bases with no gene match: 16. The germline V gene encodes CDR1 KGHSH and CDR2 LQKENI. CDR3 length equals 17 residues. V usage is TRBV18 and J usage is TRBJ2-1; 9 bases are a match to TRBD2. Material: central memory CD4+ T cells from blood. This sequence was found in a man aged 25-45 years with type 1 diabetes. The CDR3 bases are TGTGCCAGCTCACCCCAAAATCCAGCGGGGGGCCCCCGGGAGCAGTTCTTC. It yields the protein CASSPQNPAGGPREQFF.